This TCR beta chain was captured by sequencing in a study of blood T cell repertoires in COVID-19. Study-wide context: PBMCs, B-cell-depleted T cells, or T cells were the source of the cDNA or gDNA that made up the material.

CDR3 length: 13 amino acids. From germline, CDR1 is SQVTM and CDR2 ANQGSEA. V gave up 3 bases and J gave up 3 bases, with 11 bases separating them. Method: immunoSEQ multiplex PCR; TCRdb's copy keeps in-frame clones and lacks some. The table includes around 360,000 clones, 80% to 90% detected once. The sample comprised PBMCs or T cells enriched from blood (not recorded which). The V gene is TRBV29-1, the J gene TRBJ1-2; possible D gene TRBD1, 6 bases. This TCR came from a man in his forties or fifties in a cohort exposed to, infected with or recovered from COVID-19 (not recorded which). CDR3 nucleotide sequence: TGCAGCGTTGACAACAGGGATGACTATGGCTACACCTTC. It is translated as CSVDNRDDYGYTF.